The clone carrying this T cell receptor (beta chain) was observed at least ten times. The data belong to a study of T cells in Graves' hyperthyroidism and ophthalmopathy. Authors of the study amplified TCR beta CDR3 regions from RNA transcripts. HTBI primers were used for first-round RT-PCR of the TCR CDR3. TCRdb redid the calling of the multiplex PCR reads with MiXCR, one entry per CDR3 protein. The table shows some 400,000 distinct CDR3 sequences, with approximately 13% occurring only once. This CDR3 is 15 amino acids long. Germline CDR1 is MNHEY and CDR2 is SVGEGT. V lost 2 bases and J lost 3, with 14 bases in between.

The V call is TRBV6-2 or TRBV6-3, the J call TRBJ2-7; D is perhaps TRBD2 (6 bases). This TCR came from a man between 25 and 39 years old with Graves' hyperthyroidism that later progressed to Graves' ophthalmopathy. Sequenced input: blood. In DNA, the CDR3 is TGTGCCAGCAGTTACCACGAGGCGGGATTCTACGAGCAGTACTTC. Translation gives CASSYHEAGFYEQYF.